This T cell receptor beta chain was observed in a study of CD8+ T cells in alopecia areata. Study as a whole: Each of the treated patients was given oral tofacitinib, 5 to 10 mg twice daily, for moderate-to-severe alopecia areata. By percentage of affected scalp area, the severity of treated patients was scored. Study-level findings and limits: Many expanded lesional clones stayed in scalp and blood while on tofacitinib. Scalp clonality, together with expanded CD8+ clones among the top 100, fell significantly with tofacitinib.

The treatment here: oral pan-JAK inhibitor, 5-10 mg twice daily. Reverse transcription of extracted RNA yielded cDNA, which provided the sequencing template. Here immunoSEQ multiplex PCR was the method, and the copy in TCRdb shows in-frame clones only, minus some. The data contain some 180,000 clones, roughly half of them singletons. In regard to this clone: Antigen specificity is unknown.

Per germline, CDR1 MNHEY and CDR2 SVGAGI. V lost 7 bases and J 2 bases, leaving 8 bases between the germline ends. This CDR3 comprises 12 residues. This chain links TRBV6-5 with TRBJ1-1; D is undetermined. The sample consisted of CD8+ T cells sorted from blood, taken between weeks 51 and 54, from a patient treated with tofacitinib. The clonotype comes from a human donor with alopecia areata. CDR3 sequence (DNA): TGTGCCAGCACAGGCGGCAACACTGAAGCTTTCTTT. This translates into CASTGGNTEAFF.